This TCR beta chain is from a study of CXCR3-negative and CXCR3-positive naive CD8 T cells. Whole-study results and caveats: A higher hydrophobicity marked the TRB CDR3s of CXCR3-positive naive cells versus CXCR3-negative naive cells. In naive cells, CXCR3-negative and CXCR3-positive subsets had similar TRBV-TRBJ usage; memory cells differed.

Naive CD8+ T cells displayed a CD45RO-CCR7+CD27+CD95- phenotype. In the case of this clonotype: Its specificity is not known.

CDR3 length: 17 amino acids. In germline, CDR1 is SGHDT, CDR2 YYEEEE. The authors prepared UMI-labeled TRB cDNA libraries by 5' RACE. TCRdb derives one entry per CDR3 protein from the 5' RACE reads, leaving out DNA. The sample's table shows over 100,000 distinct CDR3 sequences. The chain is built from TRBV5-6 and TRBJ2-1; TCRdb selects TRBD2, and the lack of DNA leaves this call unchecked. The source material was naive CXCR3- CD8+ T cells from blood. Subset indicated: CD45RO-CCR7+CD27+CD95- naive CD8+ T cells lacking CXCR3 (TNR3-). The clonotype was recovered from a human donor in good health. Some clones in this sample may be carry-over from other donors' samples. CDR3 residues: CASSFFSGLSSYNEQFF.